Shown below are 14 T cell receptor beta chains from a single sample sequenced in a study of blood T cell repertoires in COVID-19. This table comes from immunoSEQ multiplex PCR, and its TCRdb copy is limited to in-frame clones, with some not included. The sample carries 280,000 or so clones, roughly nine tenths recorded once. The sample was PBMCs or T cells enriched from blood (not recorded which). These receptor sequences come from a woman in her forties who had recovered from COVID-19.

The genes are TRBV5-1 and TRBJ2-5, with 9 bases fitting TRBD1. The CDR3 loop spans 17 amino acids. CDR1 is SGHRS, CDR2 YFSETQ, per germline. J gave up 1 base and V 0 bases, and 7 bases lay outside the gene matches. CDR3 coding DNA: TGCGCCAGCAGCTTGGCCCTGGGACAGGGTGGCCAAGAGACCCAGTACTTC. It is translated as CASSLALGQGGQETQYF. The full variable domain, in which reference TRBV5-1 and TRBJ2-5 provide the parts outside the CDR3, is KAGVTQTPRYLIKTRGQQVTLSCSPISGHRSVSWYQQTPGQGLQFLFEYFSETQRNKGNFPGRFSGRQFSNSRSEMNVSTLELGDSALYLCASSLALGQGGQETQYFGPGTRLLVL.

V usage is TRBV5-1 and J usage is TRBJ1-6, with a weak D call TRBD1 (6 bases). The germline V and J ends were trimmed by 0 bases and 8 bases, with 12 bases remaining between them. The CDR3 has 15 amino acids. Germline V gene lookup returns CDR1 SGHRS and CDR2 YFSETQ. CDR3 sequence reads: CASSLATGAHSPLHF. CDR3 coding DNA: TGCGCCAGCAGCTTGGCGACAGGAGCCCATTCACCCCTCCACTTT.

This clone was detected once. The V gene is TRBV29-1, the J gene TRBJ2-7, with D perhaps TRBD1 (6 bases). Germline-derived CDR1 and CDR2 are SQVTM and ANQGSEA. The CDR3 totals 11 residues. V gave up 5 bases and J gave up 4 bases, with 9 bases separating them. CDR3 DNA: TGCAGCGTTTCACAGGGTTACGAGCAGTACTTC. This encodes CSVSQGYEQYF.

The chain has TRBV3-1 (or the pseudogene TRBV3-2) and TRBJ2-7, with D maybe TRBD2 (5 bases). The V and J ends lost 5 bases and 2 bases respectively, with 10 bases between them. The germline gives CDR1 LGHDT, CDR2 YNNKEL (reference sequence). The CDR3 sequence is 13 residues long. CDR3 bases: TGTGCCAGCAGCACTGGACTGCCCTACGAGCAGTACTTC. Protein: CASSTGLPYEQYF.

This sequence joins TRBV6-5 and TRBJ2-7; D remains unclear. This CDR3 has 12 residues. Germline CDR1 MNHEY, CDR2 SVGAGI. V was shortened by 6 bases and J by 3 bases, with 9 bases between the two germline ends. For the CDR3, the DNA is TGTGCCAGCAGCCCCACCTACTACGAGCAGTACTTC. Protein product: CASSPTYYEQYF.

V gene TRBV18 combines with J gene TRBJ2-6, with 7 positions matching TRBD2. The CDR3 runs 14 residues. Trimming removed 10 bases from V and 4 bases from J; junction bases left unmatched: 7. From germline, CDR1 is KGHSH and CDR2 LQKENI. DNA of the CDR3: TGTGCCACTTCGGCGGGGGTCGGGGCCAACGTCCTGACTTTC. Translation: CATSAGVGANVLTF.

The chain is built from TRBV5-1 and TRBJ2-7, with 11 bases that match TRBD2. Germline CDR1 is SGHRS and CDR2 is YFSETQ. CDR3 length: 15 residues. Trimming at V came to 4 bases and at J to 4 bases, leaving 7 bases not matched to a gene. CDR3 DNA sequence: TGCGCCAGCAGCCCTCTAGCGGGAGGTGGGTACGAGCAGTACTTC. The encoded protein is CASSPLAGGGYEQYF. Complete variable domain (other parts from reference TRBV5-1 and TRBJ2-7): KAGVTQTPRYLIKTRGQQVTLSCSPISGHRSVSWYQQTPGQGLQFLFEYFSETQRNKGNFPGRFSGRQFSNSRSEMNVSTLELGDSALYLCASSPLAGGGYEQYFGPGTRLTVT.

This sequence joins TRBV7-2 and TRBJ1-1; the D is unclear. V gave up 1 base and J gave up 6 bases, with 9 bases separating them. CDR3 length equals 13 residues. Germline V gene data show CDR1 as SGHTA and CDR2 as FQGNSA. CDR3 residues: CASSLGSYPEAFF. CDR3 bases: TGTGCCAGCAGCTTAGGCAGTTACCCTGAAGCTTTCTTT.

The chain employs TRBV4-1 and TRBJ2-1, with D maybe TRBD2 (5 bases). This CDR3 is 17 amino acids long. V was trimmed by 1 base and J by 0 bases, leaving 13 bases between them. Germline loops: CDR1 MGHRA, CDR2 YSYEKL. The CDR3 bases are TGCGCCAGCAGCCAAGGGGTAGGGAGAGACTCCTACAATGAGCAGTTCTTC. Amino acids: CASSQGVGRDSYNEQFF.

The chain has TRBV19 and TRBJ1-1; possibly TRBD1 for D (6 bases). The germline CDR1 and CDR2 sequences are LNHDA and SQIVND (reference sequence). Trimming cost V 4 bases and J 1 base, with 16 bases left between them. The length of the CDR3 is 16 residues. The CDR3 bases are TGTGCCAGTAGTACGAACCCTGACAGGACGAACACTGAAGCTTTCTTT. Translation gives CASSTNPDRTNTEAFF. The full variable domain, in which reference TRBV19 and TRBJ1-1 provide the parts outside the CDR3, is DGGITQSPKYLFRKEGQNVTLSCEQNLNHDAMYWYRQDPGQGLRLIYYSQIVNDFQKGDIAEGYSVSREKKESFPLTVTSAQKNPTAFYLCASSTNPDRTNTEAFFGQGTRLTVV.

The V gene is TRBV10-3, the J gene TRBJ2-7; 7 nucleotides align to TRBD2. The germline V gene has CDR1 ENHRY and CDR2 SYGVKD. J lost 3 bases, V lost 6 bases, and 8 bases had no gene match. CDR3 size: 14 residues. CDR3 sequence reads: CAIRDTSAGYEQYF. CDR3 sequence (DNA): TGTGCCATCAGGGATACTAGCGCAGGCTACGAGCAGTACTTC.

This clone was seen a few times. The genes are TRBV19 and TRBJ2-5, with a possible D match to TRBD1 (6 bases). Trimming shortened V by 4 bases and J by 4 bases, and 19 bases separated the two germline ends. The CDR3 loop spans 16 amino acids. In germline, CDR1 is LNHDA, CDR2 SQIVND (reference sequence). CDR3 amino acids: CASSTQGPGRTETQYF. The CDR3 nucleotides are TGTGCCAGTAGTACACAGGGTCCCGGCCGAACAGAGACCCAGTACTTC. Looking up the rest from reference TRBV19 and TRBJ2-5 gives the full variable domain: DGGITQSPKYLFRKEGQNVTLSCEQNLNHDAMYWYRQDPGQGLRLIYYSQIVNDFQKGDIAEGYSVSREKKESFPLTVTSAQKNPTAFYLCASSTQGPGRTETQYFGPGTRLLVL.

The chain joins TRBV19 to TRBJ1-5; D perhaps matches TRBD1 (6 bases). Germline V gene data show CDR1 as LNHDA and CDR2 as SQIVND (reference sequence). The CDR3 length is 17 residues. Trimming took 7 bases from V and 0 from J, leaving 19 bases between them. The CDR3 DNA reads as TGTGCCAGTACAAATTTACGGGACAAGAATAGCAATCAGCCCCAGCATTTT. It yields the protein CASTNLRDKNSNQPQHF. The full variable domain, with the rest looked up from reference TRBV19 and TRBJ1-5, is DGGITQSPKYLFRKEGQNVTLSCEQNLNHDAMYWYRQDPGQGLRLIYYSQIVNDFQKGDIAEGYSVSREKKESFPLTVTSAQKNPTAFYLCASTNLRDKNSNQPQHFGDGTRLSIL.

J is TRBJ1-5 and V is TRBV18; 7 bases are a match to TRBD1. CDR3 size: 13 residues. Per the germline V gene, CDR1 is KGHSH and CDR2 is LQKENI. V lost 5 bases to trimming and J lost 9 bases; unmatched junction nucleotides: 7. CDR3 DNA sequence: TGTGCCAGCTCAGCTGACAGGGAAGGGCCCCAGCATTTT. This gives the protein CASSADREGPQHF.